The 9 T cell receptor beta chains listed next were all sequenced from one sample in a study of OX40 agonist ivuxolimab in advanced cancers. The assay was immunoSEQ multiplex PCR, and TCRdb's table has in-frame clones only and misses some. The data contain approximately 82,000 clones, more than 80% of them singletons. The material was CD4+ or CD8+ T cells sorted from blood, obtained in a trial of the OX40 agonist ivuxolimab. The receptor set was obtained from an adult with an advanced solid tumor such as melanoma, head and neck, liver or kidney cancer.

The chain employs TRBV9 and TRBJ2-3, with a weak D call TRBD1 (6 bases). Germline V gene sequence: CDR1 SGDLS, CDR2 YYNGEE. CDR3 size: 15 residues. Between the trimmed V and J ends, which lost 4 bases and 2 bases, there was a span of 14 bases. The CDR3 DNA reads TGTGCCAGCAGCCCCAGGACAGACCACACAGATACGCAGTATTTT. This sequence encodes CASSPRTDHTDTQYF.

The chain employs TRBV7-3 and TRBJ2-3; D gene uncertain. CDR3 size: 13 residues. V was cut by 2 bases and J by 4 bases, with 7 bases left in between. From germline, CDR1 is SGHTA and CDR2 FQGTGA. CDR3 region: CASSLATADTQYF. CDR3 DNA sequence: TGTGCCAGCAGCTTAGCGACCGCAGATACGCAGTATTTT.

V usage is TRBV5-1 and J usage is TRBJ1-5; D is uncertain. The CDR3 runs to 13 residues. Germline V gives CDR1 SGHRS, CDR2 YFSETQ. Trimming took 1 base from V and 5 from J, leaving 7 bases between them. CDR3 amino acids: CASSLSSDQPQHF. CDR3 nucleotide sequence: TGCGCCAGCAGCTTGAGTTCTGATCAGCCCCAGCATTTT.

The genes are TRBV15 and TRBJ1-5, with a weak D call TRBD1 (5 bases). Trimming removed 6 bases at V and 2 bases at J, with 14 bases between. The CDR3 runs to 15 residues. In germline, CDR1 is LNHNV, CDR2 YYDKDF (reference sequence). The CDR3 sequence: CATRGGQGGNQPQHF. The CDR3 DNA is TGTGCCACCAGGGGAGGGCAGGGCGGCAATCAGCCCCAGCATTTT.

The rearrangement joins TRBV11-2 to TRBJ1-5; D gene uncertain. Per the germline V gene, CDR1 is SGHAT and CDR2 is FQNNGV. Trimming cost V 3 bases and J 1 base, with 4 bases left between them. The CDR3 is 13 residues long. The CDR3 here is CASSLDSNQPQHF. CDR3 sequence (DNA): TGTGCCAGCAGCTTGGACAGCAATCAGCCCCAGCATTTT.

The V and J genes are TRBV9 and TRBJ1-1; the D is unclear. CDR1 and CDR2 (germline): SGDLS, YYNGEE. V dropped 4 bases and J dropped 1 base, with 8 bases sitting between them. The length of the CDR3 is 13 residues. This chain's CDR3 is CASSKHRNTEAFF. The CDR3 nucleotides are TGTGCCAGCAGCAAACACCGGAACACTGAAGCTTTCTTT.

The genes are TRBV2 and TRBJ1-5; 10 bases line up with TRBD1. Germline assignment: CDR1 SNHLY and CDR2 FYNNEI. The CDR3 spans 14 residues. The ends lost 6 bases at V and 4 bases at J; junction bases unmatched: 3. CDR3 nucleotides: TGTGCCAGCAGCGGGACAGGGGCTAATCAGCCCCAGCATTTT. It codes for CASSGTGANQPQHF.

The CDR3 coding sequence is TGCGCCAGCAGCTTCGACATCATTAACACCGGGGAGCTGTTTTTT. As protein: CASSFDIINTGELFF. The chain recombines TRBV5-1 with TRBJ2-2, with no clear D. Germline V lookup: CDR1 SGHRS, CDR2 YFSETQ. CDR3 size: 15 residues. V was shortened by 2 bases and J by 2 bases, with 10 bases between the two germline ends.

V and J are TRBV7-9 and TRBJ2-7; the match to TRBD1 covers 8 bases. Unmatched junction bases numbered 9, after V lost 8 bases and J lost 6 bases. Per the germline V gene, CDR1 is SEHNR and CDR2 is FQNEAQ (reference sequence). The CDR3 totals 13 residues. The CDR3 nucleotides are TGTGCCAGCTCCCCGACAGGGGTACGCGAGCAGTACTTC. Its protein is CASSPTGVREQYF. Full variable domain (outside the CDR3, taken from reference TRBV7-9 and TRBJ2-7): DTGVSQNPRHKITKRGQNVTFRCDPISEHNRLYWYRQTLGQGPEFLTYFQNEAQLEKSRLLSDRFSAERPKGSFSTLEIQRTEQGDSAMYLCASSPTGVREQYFGPGTRLTVT.